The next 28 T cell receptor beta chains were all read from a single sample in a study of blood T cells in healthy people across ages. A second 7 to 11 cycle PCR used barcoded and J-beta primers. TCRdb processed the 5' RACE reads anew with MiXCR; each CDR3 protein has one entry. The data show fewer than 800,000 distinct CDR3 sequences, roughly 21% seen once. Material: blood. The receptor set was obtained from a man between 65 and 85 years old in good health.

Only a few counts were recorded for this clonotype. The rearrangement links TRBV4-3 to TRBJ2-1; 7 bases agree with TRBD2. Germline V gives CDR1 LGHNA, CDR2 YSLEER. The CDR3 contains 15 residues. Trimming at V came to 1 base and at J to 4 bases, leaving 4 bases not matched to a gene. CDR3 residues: CASSQVLAEYNEQFF. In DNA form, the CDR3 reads TGCGCCAGCAGCCAAGTGCTAGCGGAGTACAATGAGCAGTTCTTC.

This CDR3 reads CASSHPTGAYNEQFF. For the CDR3, the DNA is TGTGCCAGCAGTCATCCGACAGGGGCGTACAATGAGCAGTTCTTC. The genes are TRBV6-5 and TRBJ2-1, with 8 nucleotides matching TRBD1. V gave up 5 bases and J gave up 4 bases; unmatched junction bases: 7. The CDR3 runs to 15 residues. Germline V CDR1 and CDR2: MNHEY, SVGAGI.

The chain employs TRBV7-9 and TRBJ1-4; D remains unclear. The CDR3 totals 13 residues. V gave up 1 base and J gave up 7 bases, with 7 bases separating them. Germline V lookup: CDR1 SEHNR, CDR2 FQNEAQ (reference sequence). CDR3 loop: CASSLGPLEKLFF. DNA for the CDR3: TGTGCCAGCAGCTTAGGCCCACTTGAAAAACTGTTTTTT.

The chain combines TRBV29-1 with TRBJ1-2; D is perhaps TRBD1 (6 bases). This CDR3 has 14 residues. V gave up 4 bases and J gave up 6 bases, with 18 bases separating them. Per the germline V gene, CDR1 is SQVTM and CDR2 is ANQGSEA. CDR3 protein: CSVVREGGRHGYTF. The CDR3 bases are TGCAGCGTTGTGCGGGAGGGGGGAAGACATGGCTACACCTTC. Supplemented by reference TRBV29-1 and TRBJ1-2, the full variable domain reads SAVISQKPSRDICQRGTSLTIQCQVDSQVTMMFWYRQQPGQSLTLIATANQGSEATYESGFVIDKFPISRPNLTFSTLTVSNMSPEDSSIYLCSVVREGGRHGYTFGSGTRLTVV.

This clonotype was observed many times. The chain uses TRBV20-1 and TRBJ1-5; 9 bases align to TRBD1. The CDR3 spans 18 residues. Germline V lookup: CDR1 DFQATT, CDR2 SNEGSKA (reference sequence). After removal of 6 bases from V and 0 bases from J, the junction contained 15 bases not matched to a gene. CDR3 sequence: CSAGAGQGLIHSNQPQHF. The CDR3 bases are TGCAGTGCCGGAGCGGGACAGGGTTTGATTCATAGCAATCAGCCCCAGCATTTT.

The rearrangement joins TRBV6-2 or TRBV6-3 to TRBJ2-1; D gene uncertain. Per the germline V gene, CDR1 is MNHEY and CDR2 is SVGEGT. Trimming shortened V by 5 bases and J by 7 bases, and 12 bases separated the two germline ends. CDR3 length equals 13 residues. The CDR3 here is CASSQPRVNEQFF. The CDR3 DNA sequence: TGTGCCAGCAGTCAACCTCGGGTAAATGAGCAGTTCTTC.

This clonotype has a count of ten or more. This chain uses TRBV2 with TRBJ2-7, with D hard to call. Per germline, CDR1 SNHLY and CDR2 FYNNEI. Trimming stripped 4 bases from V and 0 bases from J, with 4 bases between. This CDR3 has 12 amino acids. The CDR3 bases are TGTGCCAGCAGTGCCTCCTCCTACGAGCAGTACTTC. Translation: CASSASSYEQYF. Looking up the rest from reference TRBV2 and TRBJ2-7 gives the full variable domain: EPEVTQTPSHQVTQMGQEVILRCVPISNHLYFYWYRQILGQKVEFLVSFYNNEISEKSEIFDDQFSVERPDGSNFTLKIRSTKLEDSAMYFCASSASSYEQYFGPGTRLTVT.

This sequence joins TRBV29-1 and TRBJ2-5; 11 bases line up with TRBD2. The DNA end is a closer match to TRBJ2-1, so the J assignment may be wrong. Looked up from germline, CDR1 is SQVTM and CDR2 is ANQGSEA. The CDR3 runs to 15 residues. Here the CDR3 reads CSVEKGSGRGNEQFF. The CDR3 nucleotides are TGCAGCGTTGAAAAGGGTAGCGGGAGGGGTAATGAGCAGTTCTTC.

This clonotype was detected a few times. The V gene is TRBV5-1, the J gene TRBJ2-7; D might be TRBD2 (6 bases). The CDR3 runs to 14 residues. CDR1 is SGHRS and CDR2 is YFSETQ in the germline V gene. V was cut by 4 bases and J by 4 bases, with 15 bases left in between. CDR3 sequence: CASSPGTSLYEQYF. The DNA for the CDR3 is TGCGCCAGCAGCCCGGGGACTTCTCTTTACGAGCAGTACTTC.

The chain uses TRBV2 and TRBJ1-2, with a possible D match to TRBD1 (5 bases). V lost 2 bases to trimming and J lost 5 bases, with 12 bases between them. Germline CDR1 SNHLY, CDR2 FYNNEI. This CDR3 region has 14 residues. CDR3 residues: CASSESNRSYGYTF. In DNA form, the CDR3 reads TGTGCCAGCAGTGAATCAAACAGGAGTTATGGCTACACCTTC.

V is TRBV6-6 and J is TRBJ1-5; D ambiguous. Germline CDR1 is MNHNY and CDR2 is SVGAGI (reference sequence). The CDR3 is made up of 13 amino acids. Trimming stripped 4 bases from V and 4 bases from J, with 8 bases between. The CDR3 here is CASSLEVNQPQHF. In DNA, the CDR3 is TGTGCCAGCAGTTTAGAAGTAAATCAGCCCCAGCATTTT.

CDR3 region: CASSPTPSGMSYNEQFF. For the CDR3, the DNA is TGTGCCAGCAGCCCAACCCCTAGCGGGATGTCCTACAATGAGCAGTTCTTC. The chain links TRBV7-9 to TRBJ2-1, with 9 positions matching TRBD2. The trim removed 5 bases at V and 1 base at J, leaving 9 bases unmatched. Germline loops: CDR1 SEHNR, CDR2 FQNEAQ (reference sequence). The CDR3 is made up of 17 amino acids.

CDR3 DNA sequence: TGCAGCGCCGTGGACAAAAGCACAGATACGCAGTATTTT. Amino acid sequence: CSAVDKSTDTQYF. V and J are TRBV29-1 and TRBJ2-3; a weak D match, TRBD1 (5 bases). Germline V lookup: CDR1 SQVTM, CDR2 ANQGSEA. The CDR3 extends over 13 amino acids. The ends were cut back, 7 bases at V and 0 bases at J, with 11 bases in the middle.

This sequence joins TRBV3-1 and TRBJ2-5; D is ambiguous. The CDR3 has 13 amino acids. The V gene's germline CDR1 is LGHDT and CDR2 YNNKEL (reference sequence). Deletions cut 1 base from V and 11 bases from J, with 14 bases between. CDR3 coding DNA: TGTGCCAGCAGCCAAGGACCCAAGCAGGAGCAGTACTTC. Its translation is CASSQGPKQEQYF.

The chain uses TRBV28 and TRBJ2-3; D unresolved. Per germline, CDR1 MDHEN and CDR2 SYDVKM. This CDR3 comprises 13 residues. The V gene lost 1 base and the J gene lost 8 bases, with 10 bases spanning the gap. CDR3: CASSLSFTGTQYF. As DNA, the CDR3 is TGTGCCAGCAGTTTATCCTTCACGGGTACGCAGTATTTT.

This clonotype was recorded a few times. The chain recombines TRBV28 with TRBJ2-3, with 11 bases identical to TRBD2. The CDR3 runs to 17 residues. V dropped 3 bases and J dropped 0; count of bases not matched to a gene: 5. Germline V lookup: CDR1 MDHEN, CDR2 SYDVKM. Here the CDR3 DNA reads TGTGCCAGCAGTTTGGCTAGCGGGAGGCCTAGCACAGATACGCAGTATTTT. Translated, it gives CASSLASGRPSTDTQYF.

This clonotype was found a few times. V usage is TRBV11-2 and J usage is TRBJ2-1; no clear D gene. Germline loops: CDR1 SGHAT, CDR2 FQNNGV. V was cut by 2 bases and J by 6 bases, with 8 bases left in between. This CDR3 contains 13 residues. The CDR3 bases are TGTGCCAGCAGCTTATGGACCTTCAATGAGCAGTTCTTC. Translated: CASSLWTFNEQFF.

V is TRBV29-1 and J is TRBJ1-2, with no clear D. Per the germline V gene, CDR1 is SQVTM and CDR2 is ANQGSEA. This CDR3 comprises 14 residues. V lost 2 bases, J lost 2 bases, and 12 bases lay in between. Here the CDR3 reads CSVELSGTNYGYTF. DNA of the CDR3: TGCAGCGTTGAATTGTCGGGCACCAACTATGGCTACACCTTC.

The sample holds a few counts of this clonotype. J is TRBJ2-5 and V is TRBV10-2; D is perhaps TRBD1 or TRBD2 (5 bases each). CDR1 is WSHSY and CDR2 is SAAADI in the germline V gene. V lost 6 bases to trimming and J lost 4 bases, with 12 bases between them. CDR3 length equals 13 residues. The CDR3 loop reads CASRERDRETQYF. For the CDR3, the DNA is TGCGCCAGCAGGGAGAGGGACCGAGAGACCCAGTACTTC.

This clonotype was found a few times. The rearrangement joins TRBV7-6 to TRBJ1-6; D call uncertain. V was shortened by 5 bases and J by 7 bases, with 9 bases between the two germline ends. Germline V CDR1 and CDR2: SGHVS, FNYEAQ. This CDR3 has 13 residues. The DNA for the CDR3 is TGTGCCAGCAGCCCCGTACCAAATTCACCCCTCCACTTT. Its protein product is CASSPVPNSPLHF.

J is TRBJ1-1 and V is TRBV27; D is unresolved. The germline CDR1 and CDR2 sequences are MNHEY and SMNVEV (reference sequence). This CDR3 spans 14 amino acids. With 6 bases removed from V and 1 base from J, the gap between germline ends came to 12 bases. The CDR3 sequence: CASRLSAGNTEAFF. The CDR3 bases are TGTGCCAGCAGACTTAGTGCAGGGAACACTGAAGCTTTCTTT.

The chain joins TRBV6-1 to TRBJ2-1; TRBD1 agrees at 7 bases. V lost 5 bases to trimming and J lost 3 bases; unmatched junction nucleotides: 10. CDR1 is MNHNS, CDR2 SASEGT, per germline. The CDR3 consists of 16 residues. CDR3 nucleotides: TGTGCCAGCAGTCGGGGACAGACGACAATCTACAATGAGCAGTTCTTC. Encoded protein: CASSRGQTTIYNEQFF.

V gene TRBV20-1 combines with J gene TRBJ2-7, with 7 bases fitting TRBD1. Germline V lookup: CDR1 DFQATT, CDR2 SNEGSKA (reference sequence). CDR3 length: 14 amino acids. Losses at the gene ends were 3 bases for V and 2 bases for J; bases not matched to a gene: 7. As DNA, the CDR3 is TGCAGTGCTAGCCGACAGGGACGGACCTACGAGCAGTACTTC. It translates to CSASRQGRTYEQYF.

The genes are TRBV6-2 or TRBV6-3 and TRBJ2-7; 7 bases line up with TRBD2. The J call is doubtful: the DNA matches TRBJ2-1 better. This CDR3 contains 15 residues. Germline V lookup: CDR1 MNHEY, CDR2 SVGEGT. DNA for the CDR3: TGTGCCAGCAGTTACCTCAGCGGGAAGGGCAATGAGCAGTTCTTC. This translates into CASSYLSGKGNEQFF.

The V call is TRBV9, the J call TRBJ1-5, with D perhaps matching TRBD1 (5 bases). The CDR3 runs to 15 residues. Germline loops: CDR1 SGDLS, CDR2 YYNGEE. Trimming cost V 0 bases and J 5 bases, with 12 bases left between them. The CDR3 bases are TGTGCCAGCAGCGTAGACTCAGGGAACGATCAGCCCCAGCATTTT. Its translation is CASSVDSGNDQPQHF.

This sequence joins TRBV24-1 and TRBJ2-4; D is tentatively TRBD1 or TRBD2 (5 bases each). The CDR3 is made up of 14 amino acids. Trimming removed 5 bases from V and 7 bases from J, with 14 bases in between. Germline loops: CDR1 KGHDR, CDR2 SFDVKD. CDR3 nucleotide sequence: TGTGCCACCAGTGGTGGGACCCACGAGAACATTCAGTACTTC. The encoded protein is CATSGGTHENIQYF.

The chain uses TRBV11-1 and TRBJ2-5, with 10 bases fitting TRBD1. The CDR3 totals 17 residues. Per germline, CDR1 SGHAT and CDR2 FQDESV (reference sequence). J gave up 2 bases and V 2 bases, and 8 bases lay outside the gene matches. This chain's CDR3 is CASSLPPGTGVQETQYF. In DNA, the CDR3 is TGTGCCAGCAGCTTACCGCCCGGGACAGGGGTTCAAGAGACCCAGTACTTC.

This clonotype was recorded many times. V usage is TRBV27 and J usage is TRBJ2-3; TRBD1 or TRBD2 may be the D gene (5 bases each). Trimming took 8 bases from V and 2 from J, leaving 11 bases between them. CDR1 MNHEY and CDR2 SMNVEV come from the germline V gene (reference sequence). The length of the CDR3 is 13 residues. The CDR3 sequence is CASSGTTTDTQYF. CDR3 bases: TGTGCCAGCTCTGGGACCACCACAGATACGCAGTATTTT.